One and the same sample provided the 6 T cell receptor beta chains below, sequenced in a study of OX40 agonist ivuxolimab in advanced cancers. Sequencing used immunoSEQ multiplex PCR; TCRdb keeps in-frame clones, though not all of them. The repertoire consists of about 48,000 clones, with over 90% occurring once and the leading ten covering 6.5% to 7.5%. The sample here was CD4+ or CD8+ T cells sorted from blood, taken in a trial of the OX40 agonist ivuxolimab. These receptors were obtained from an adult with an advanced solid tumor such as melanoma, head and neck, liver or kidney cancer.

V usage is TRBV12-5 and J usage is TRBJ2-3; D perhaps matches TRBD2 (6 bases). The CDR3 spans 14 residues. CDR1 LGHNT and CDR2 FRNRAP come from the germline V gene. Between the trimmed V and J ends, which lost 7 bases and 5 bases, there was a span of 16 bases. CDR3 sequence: CASASGDLIDTQYF. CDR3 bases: TGTGCTAGTGCCTCGGGGGATTTAATAGATACGCAGTATTTT.

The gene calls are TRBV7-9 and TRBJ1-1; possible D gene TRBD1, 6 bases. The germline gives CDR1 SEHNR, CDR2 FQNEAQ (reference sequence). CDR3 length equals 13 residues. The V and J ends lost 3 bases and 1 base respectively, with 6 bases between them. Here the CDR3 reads CASSLTGNTEAFF. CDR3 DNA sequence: TGTGCCAGCAGCTTGACAGGGAACACTGAAGCTTTCTTT.

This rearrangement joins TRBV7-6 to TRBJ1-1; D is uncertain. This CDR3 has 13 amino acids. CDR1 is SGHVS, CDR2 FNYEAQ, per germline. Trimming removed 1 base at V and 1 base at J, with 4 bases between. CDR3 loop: CASSLDRNTEAFF. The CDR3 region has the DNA TGTGCCAGCAGCTTAGACCGGAACACTGAAGCTTTCTTT.

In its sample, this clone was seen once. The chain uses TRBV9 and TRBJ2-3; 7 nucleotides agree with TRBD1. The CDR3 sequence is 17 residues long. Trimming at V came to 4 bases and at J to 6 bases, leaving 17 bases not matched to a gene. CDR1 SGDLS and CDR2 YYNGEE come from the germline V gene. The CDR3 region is CASSLRDSSGPVDTQYF. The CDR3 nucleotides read TGTGCCAGCAGCCTCCGGGACAGCTCCGGTCCCGTGGATACGCAGTATTTT.

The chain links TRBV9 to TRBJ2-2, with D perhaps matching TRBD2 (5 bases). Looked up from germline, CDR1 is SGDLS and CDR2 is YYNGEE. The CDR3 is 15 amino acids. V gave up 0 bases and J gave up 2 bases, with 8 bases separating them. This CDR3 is CASSVAGVNTGELFF. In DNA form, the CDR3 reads TGTGCCAGCAGCGTAGCCGGGGTAAACACCGGGGAGCTGTTTTTT.

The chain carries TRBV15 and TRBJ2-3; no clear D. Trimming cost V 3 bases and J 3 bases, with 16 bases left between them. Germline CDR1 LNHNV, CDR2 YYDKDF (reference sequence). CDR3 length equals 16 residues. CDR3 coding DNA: TGTGCCACCAGCAGTAAGCTTGCGGACGGTACAGATACGCAGTATTTT. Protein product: CATSSKLADGTDTQYF.